The 24 T cell receptor beta chains below come from one sample, sequenced in a study of blood T cells in healthy people across ages. Sample-barcoded 5' priming and a J-beta primer mix drove a second PCR of roughly 7 to 11 cycles. TCRdb reanalysed the 5' RACE reads using MiXCR and keeps one entry per CDR3 protein. The repertoire holds hundreds of thousands of distinct CDR3 sequences, with about 55% as singletons. The sample taken for sequencing was blood. All receptors come from a man aged 55 to 70 in good health.

The V call is TRBV7-2, the J call TRBJ1-6; D may be TRBD1 (5 bases). With 6 bases removed from V and 7 bases from J, the gap between germline ends came to 13 bases. Germline V gene lookup returns CDR1 SGHTA and CDR2 FQGNSA. CDR3 length: 14 residues. DNA for the CDR3: TGTGCCAGCAGACGGGGGACGGAGAATTCACCCCTCCACTTT. Translation: CASRRGTENSPLHF.

The chain carries TRBV7-2 and TRBJ1-5, with TRBD1 matching 8 bases. J was trimmed by 6 bases and V by 1 base; bases with no gene match: 5. Per germline, CDR1 SGHTA and CDR2 FQGNSA. The CDR3 is 15 amino acids. CDR3 protein: CASSLGSGGSQPQHF. CDR3 coding DNA: TGTGCCAGCAGCTTAGGATCAGGGGGCAGTCAGCCCCAGCATTTT.

This sequence joins TRBV7-2 and TRBJ2-7, with 9 bases aligning to TRBD2. J was trimmed by 0 bases and V by 4 bases; bases with no gene match: 7. The germline V gene has CDR1 SGHTA and CDR2 FQGNSA. CDR3 size: 16 residues. CDR3 region: CASSSLGAGGSYEQYF. CDR3 DNA sequence: TGTGCCAGCAGCTCCTTGGGAGCGGGGGGCTCCTACGAGCAGTACTTC.

J is TRBJ1-5 and V is TRBV6-1, with 7 bases that match TRBD1. V lost 6 bases and J lost 0; bases outside the gene matches: 5. This CDR3 region has 15 residues. The germline CDR1 and CDR2 sequences are MNHNS and SASEGT. The CDR3 loop reads CASRTGQTSNQPQHF. CDR3 nucleotide sequence: TGTGCCAGCAGGACGGGACAGACTAGCAATCAGCCCCAGCATTTT.

This clonotype was seen a few times. The chain employs TRBV5-1 and TRBJ2-1; 7 bases line up with TRBD2. V was pared by 5 bases and J by 2 bases, with 4 bases of the junction left unmatched. CDR1 and CDR2 from the germline V gene are SGHRS and YFSETQ. There are 14 residues in the CDR3. The CDR3 protein is CASSRGEAYNEQFF. The CDR3 nucleotides are TGCGCCAGCAGTCGGGGGGAGGCCTACAATGAGCAGTTCTTC.

V is TRBV27 and J is TRBJ1-2; 7 nucleotides line up with TRBD1. The CDR3 spans 13 residues. The junction had 6 bases not matched to a gene; V was cut back by 6 bases and J by 5 bases. Germline V gene sequence: CDR1 MNHEY, CDR2 SMNVEV (reference sequence). CDR3 amino acids: CASSKDRKYGYTF. The CDR3 nucleotides are TGTGCCAGCAGCAAGGACAGGAAATATGGCTACACCTTC.

The rearrangement links TRBV7-2 to TRBJ2-1; D perhaps matches TRBD1 (5 bases). In germline, CDR1 is SGHTA, CDR2 FQGNSA. V was trimmed by 5 bases and J by 8 bases, leaving 13 bases between them. The length of the CDR3 is 13 residues. The CDR3 loop reads CASSQGRRYEQFF. For the CDR3, the DNA is TGTGCCAGCAGCCAGGGCCGCAGGTATGAGCAGTTCTTC.

The CDR3 sequence: CSAKLGGGNHEQFF. DNA of the CDR3: TGCAGTGCTAAATTGGGGGGTGGTAACCATGAGCAGTTCTTC. This rearrangement joins TRBV20-1 to TRBJ2-1, with D perhaps matching TRBD2 (6 bases). Germline loops: CDR1 DFQATT, CDR2 SNEGSKA (reference sequence). V was pared by 4 bases and J by 8 bases, with 18 bases between. There are 14 residues in the CDR3.

Here the CDR3 DNA reads TGCAGTGCCCCCAACCCAACAGTGGACAGGGCAAACGAGCAGTACTTC. This gives the protein CSAPNPTVDRANEQYF. This rearrangement joins TRBV20-1 to TRBJ2-5, with 8 bases lining up with TRBD1. The J call is in doubt because the DNA end fits TRBJ2-7 better. This CDR3 is 16 amino acids long. Germline assignment: CDR1 DFQATT and CDR2 SNEGSKA (reference sequence).

V is TRBV11-2 and J is TRBJ2-1, with D possibly being TRBD2 (5 bases). V dropped 1 base and J dropped 10 bases, with 14 bases sitting between them. Germline V gene data show CDR1 as SGHAT and CDR2 as FQNNGV. This CDR3 is built from 14 residues. The CDR3 sequence is CASSLALSADEQFF. The DNA of the CDR3 is TGTGCCAGCAGCTTAGCCCTCTCAGCGGACGAGCAGTTCTTC.

V is TRBV2 and J is TRBJ2-5; D perhaps matches TRBD2 (6 bases). This CDR3 comprises 15 residues. Trimming removed 8 bases at V and 1 base at J, with 17 bases between. Per germline, CDR1 SNHLY and CDR2 FYNNEI. CDR3 loop: CASLRERAPQETQYF. CDR3 coding DNA: TGTGCCAGCCTCCGGGAGCGGGCCCCCCAAGAGACCCAGTACTTC.

Only a few counts were recorded for this clonotype. This rearrangement joins TRBV20-1 to TRBJ2-5; 13 nucleotides match TRBD2. Trimming removed 6 bases from V and 5 bases from J; junction bases left unmatched: 6. The CDR3 spans 14 residues. Germline CDR1 reads DFQATT; CDR2 reads SNEGSKA (reference sequence). The CDR3 region has the DNA TGCAGTGCAAGGACTAGCGGGGGCGGGGAGACCCAGTACTTC. This encodes CSARTSGGGETQYF.

CDR3 in amino acids: CASSRGDSRAANYGYTF. The CDR3 DNA reads as TGTGCCAGTAGTCGAGGGGACAGCCGAGCGGCCAACTATGGCTACACCTTC. The chain joins TRBV19 to TRBJ1-2, with 7 bases lining up with TRBD1. V lost 5 bases to trimming and J lost 2 bases; unmatched junction nucleotides: 14. This CDR3 is 17 amino acids long. CDR1 and CDR2 (germline): LNHDA, SQIVND (reference sequence).

The chain employs TRBV7-9 and TRBJ1-4, with no clear D. The CDR3 consists of 14 residues. Per germline, CDR1 SEHNR and CDR2 FQNEAQ (reference sequence). V lost 5 bases and J 3 bases, leaving 10 bases between the germline ends. Here the CDR3 reads CASSAGHPNEKLFF. The DNA for the CDR3 is TGTGCCAGCAGCGCGGGCCACCCTAATGAAAAACTGTTTTTT.

The V gene is TRBV7-6, the J gene TRBJ2-3, with D perhaps being TRBD1 or TRBD2 (5 bases each). V gave up 5 bases and J gave up 5 bases, with 14 bases separating them. Germline V lookup: CDR1 SGHVS, CDR2 FNYEAQ. The CDR3 length is 14 residues. In DNA, the CDR3 is TGTGCCAGCAGCAAGGGACCGACAAGAGATACGCAGTATTTT. Residues: CASSKGPTRDTQYF.

The table lists this clonotype with a few counts. The rearrangement uses TRBV20-1 and TRBJ2-3, with TRBD2 matching 12 bases. The germline gives CDR1 DFQATT, CDR2 SNEGSKA (reference sequence). CDR3 length equals 15 residues. After removal of 5 bases from V and 2 bases from J, the junction contained 5 bases not matched to a gene. The CDR3 reads CSAGLAGIHTDTQYF. CDR3 nucleotides: TGCAGTGCTGGACTAGCGGGAATACACACAGATACGCAGTATTTT.

This clonotype was detected many times. V usage is TRBV29-1 and J usage is TRBJ2-7; D possibly corresponds to TRBD1 (5 bases). The CDR3 totals 13 residues. Per the germline V gene, CDR1 is SQVTM and CDR2 is ANQGSEA. Trimming took 6 bases from V and 0 from J, leaving 12 bases between them. The CDR3 here is CSVADTNSYEQYF. CDR3 DNA sequence: TGCAGCGTCGCGGACACGAACTCCTACGAGCAGTACTTC.

On this clonotype itself: At one end the junction does not follow the germline gene, possibly because of a read error. The J gene is TRBJ2-1, the V gene TRBV7-2, with TRBD2 matching over 9 bases. CDR3 length: 16 amino acids. The V gene's germline CDR1 is SGHTA and CDR2 FQGNSA. The CDR3 bases are TGTGCCAGCAGCCGAGGGCTTGCGGGAGGGCCCAATGAGCAGTTATTC. This encodes CASSRGLAGGPNEQLF.

The chain couples TRBV15 to TRBJ1-6; the D gene is possibly TRBD1 (5 bases). This CDR3 is 18 amino acids long. V dropped 2 bases and J dropped 0 bases, with 14 bases sitting between them. Looked up from germline, CDR1 is LNHNV and CDR2 is YYDKDF (reference sequence). This CDR3 is CATSRSVPGSSYNSPLHF. CDR3 coding DNA: TGTGCCACCAGCAGATCTGTTCCAGGGAGCTCCTATAATTCACCCCTCCACTTT.

The J gene is TRBJ2-1, the V gene TRBV6-6; 12 bases match TRBD2. The CDR3 loop spans 16 amino acids. The germline V gene has CDR1 MNHNY and CDR2 SVGAGI (reference sequence). The trim removed 7 bases at V and 8 bases at J, leaving 12 bases unmatched. The chain's CDR3 is CASTPKRLAGVDEQFF. The CDR3 DNA sequence: TGTGCCAGCACCCCGAAAAGACTAGCGGGAGTAGATGAGCAGTTCTTC.

V gene TRBV20-1 combines with J gene TRBJ2-1; 11 bases map to TRBD2. The ends lost 5 bases at V and 3 bases at J; junction bases unmatched: 6. Per the germline V gene, CDR1 is DFQATT and CDR2 is SNEGSKA (reference sequence). The CDR3 runs to 15 residues. As DNA, the CDR3 is TGCAGTGCTGGGGCGGGACTAGCGGACTACAATGAGCAGTTCTTC. Translation: CSAGAGLADYNEQFF.

This clonotype was seen a single time. One junction end disagrees with the germline gene, perhaps due to a read error. The rearrangement uses TRBV5-1 and TRBJ2-3; D call uncertain. The length of the CDR3 is 12 residues. The germline CDR1 and CDR2 sequences are SGHRS and YFSETQ. This CDR3 is CACSSTWDTQYF. CDR3 coding DNA: TGCGCCTGCAGCTCCACTTGGGATACGCAGTATTTT.

This chain connects TRBV20-1 to TRBJ2-5; a possible D gene is TRBD2 (6 bases). There are 17 residues in the CDR3. The germline V gene encodes CDR1 DFQATT and CDR2 SNEGSKA (reference sequence). Trimming shortened V by 0 bases and J by 0 bases, and 17 bases separated the two germline ends. CDR3 loop: CSARDWIGGTYQETQYF. In nucleotides, the CDR3 is TGCAGTGCTAGAGACTGGATCGGCGGGACGTACCAAGAGACCCAGTACTTC.

The sample holds a few counts of this clonotype. The chain couples TRBV19 to TRBJ2-3, with 13 bases aligning to TRBD2. Germline V lookup: CDR1 LNHDA, CDR2 SQIVND (reference sequence). J gave up 1 base and V 4 bases, and 2 bases lay outside the gene matches. This CDR3 contains 16 residues. CDR3 bases: TGTGCCAGTAGTACACTAGCGGGAGGGGGCACAGATACGCAGTATTTT. Residues: CASSTLAGGGTDTQYF. The entire variable domain, with the rest obtained from reference TRBV19 and TRBJ2-3, is as follows: DGGITQSPKYLFRKEGQNVTLSCEQNLNHDAMYWYRQDPGQGLRLIYYSQIVNDFQKGDIAEGYSVSREKKESFPLTVTSAQKNPTAFYLCASSTLAGGGTDTQYFGPGTRLTVL.